Presented here are 29 T cell receptor beta chains from one specimen sequenced in a study of type 1 regulatory T cells. TCRdb re-called the reads through MiXCR, storing one row per CDR3 protein. The sample lists 80,000 to 100,000 distinct CDR3 sequences, 31% seen once, with less than 2.5% in the top ten. The sequenced material came from CD4+ T cells, either the whole sample or a sorted fraction (not recorded which). These receptors all come from a human donor in good health.

The V call is TRBV20-1, the J call TRBJ2-5, with TRBD2 matching over 7 bases. The CDR3 spans 14 residues. Germline V gives CDR1 DFQATT, CDR2 SNEGSKA (reference sequence). V shed 2 bases and J 5 bases; nucleotides not matched to a gene: 8. The CDR3 loop reads CSARPSGVGETQYF. The CDR3 DNA follows: TGCAGTGCTAGACCTAGCGGCGTGGGGGAGACCCAGTACTTC.

This clonotype has more than one count but fewer than ten. The CDR3 reads CSVMTGTGNQPQHF. In DNA, the CDR3 is TGCAGCGTGATGACCGGGACAGGGAATCAGCCCCAGCATTTT. This sequence joins TRBV29-1 and TRBJ1-5; 9 nucleotides match TRBD1. The junction had 7 bases not matched to a gene; V was cut back by 6 bases and J by 4 bases. Per the germline V gene, CDR1 is SQVTM and CDR2 is ANQGSEA. This CDR3 comprises 14 residues.

This chain links TRBV20-1 with TRBJ1-5, with D maybe TRBD1 (5 bases). This CDR3 is built from 16 residues. Germline CDR1 DFQATT, CDR2 SNEGSKA (reference sequence). Trimming left V 7 bases short and J 4 bases short, with 23 bases between. CDR3 loop: CSVMRGGMGVNQPQHF. The CDR3 DNA reads TGCAGTGTTATGAGAGGTGGTATGGGGGTGAATCAGCCCCAGCATTTT.

The chain recombines TRBV5-1 with TRBJ2-5; 10 bases are a match to TRBD1. Germline V gene data show CDR1 as SGHRS and CDR2 as YFSETQ. This CDR3 is 16 amino acids long. V lost 4 bases, J lost 1 base, and 7 bases stayed unmatched. The DNA for the CDR3 is TGCGCCAGCAGCGTGGGACAGGGGAAGCCCCAAGAGACCCAGTACTTC. Translating gives CASSVGQGKPQETQYF.

This rearrangement joins TRBV19 to TRBJ2-4, with D hard to call. Germline V gene sequence: CDR1 LNHDA, CDR2 SQIVND (reference sequence). This CDR3 has 17 amino acids. V was cut by 3 bases and J by 0 bases, with 15 bases left in between. Here the CDR3 reads CASSIPGARTAKNIQYF. The CDR3, as DNA: TGTGCCAGTAGTATCCCGGGTGCCCGGACAGCCAAAAACATTCAGTACTTC.

The J gene is TRBJ2-5, the V gene TRBV7-9; 8 bases align to TRBD1. The CDR3 runs 16 residues. CDR1 SEHNR and CDR2 FQNEAQ come from the germline V gene (reference sequence). The V segment lost 3 bases and the J segment 2 bases; nucleotides outside the gene matches: 8. CDR3 protein: CASSLRMTGEQETQYF. CDR3 DNA sequence: TGTGCCAGCAGCTTGCGGATGACAGGGGAACAAGAGACCCAGTACTTC.

This chain joins TRBV6-2 or TRBV6-3 and TRBJ2-7; a possible D gene is TRBD1 (6 bases). The V end was cut by 8 bases, the J end by 2 bases, with 10 bases between. CDR1 and CDR2 (germline): MNHEY, SVGEGT. This CDR3 is built from 12 residues. The CDR3 nucleotides are TGTGCCAGCGGAAACAGGGCCTACGAGCAGTACTTC. As protein: CASGNRAYEQYF.

This clonotype was seen only a few times. The CDR3 protein is CASSRQSDPFTDTQYF. The DNA of the CDR3 is TGTGCCAGCTCACGGCAAAGCGACCCATTCACAGATACGCAGTATTTT. The chain has TRBV18 and TRBJ2-3; D is ambiguous. The germline V and J ends were trimmed by 4 bases and 2 bases, with 16 bases remaining between them. Germline CDR1 is KGHSH and CDR2 is LQKENI. The CDR3 contains 16 residues.

This sequence joins TRBV20-1 and TRBJ1-6; D perhaps matches TRBD1 (5 bases). This CDR3 has 17 amino acids. V dropped 0 bases and J dropped 8 bases, with 20 bases sitting between them. Germline-derived CDR1 and CDR2 are DFQATT and SNEGSKA (reference sequence). The CDR3 is CSARDRLRQGGDSPLHF. CDR3 coding DNA: TGCAGTGCTAGAGATCGGCTTAGGCAGGGAGGGGATTCACCCCTCCACTTT.

The chain recombines TRBV5-1 with TRBJ2-1; 8 bases map to TRBD2. The CDR3 runs 18 residues. The V gene's germline CDR1 is SGHRS and CDR2 YFSETQ. The trim removed 4 bases at V and 7 bases at J, leaving 19 bases unmatched. The CDR3 DNA sequence: TGCGCCAGCAGCCCAGCTCCCAAAAGCGGGGGAAAGACGAATGAGCAGTTCTTC. The encoded protein is CASSPAPKSGGKTNEQFF. Variable domain in full (rest from reference TRBV5-1 and TRBJ2-1): KAGVTQTPRYLIKTRGQQVTLSCSPISGHRSVSWYQQTPGQGLQFLFEYFSETQRNKGNFPGRFSGRQFSNSRSEMNVSTLELGDSALYLCASSPAPKSGGKTNEQFFGPGTRLTVL.

This clonotype was counted a few times. The chain is built from TRBV5-1 and TRBJ1-3; 9 bases agree with TRBD1. The germline gives CDR1 SGHRS, CDR2 YFSETQ. This CDR3 spans 16 amino acids. With V trimmed by 4 bases and J by 3 bases, 8 bases remained unmatched. The CDR3 protein is CASSPWGQGDGNTIYF. In nucleotides, the CDR3 is TGCGCCAGCAGCCCCTGGGGACAGGGCGATGGAAACACCATATATTTT.

This clonotype was detected only a few times. The chain carries TRBV20-1 and TRBJ2-5; tentatively, D is TRBD2 (5 bases). V was pared by 5 bases and J by 5 bases, with 6 bases between. Germline V CDR1 and CDR2: DFQATT, SNEGSKA (reference sequence). The CDR3 has 10 residues. The CDR3 is CSASGETQYF. DNA of the CDR3: TGCAGTGCTTCGGGGGAGACCCAGTACTTC.

This clonotype was detected a few times. This chain links TRBV9 with TRBJ2-7, with TRBD2 matching over 12 bases. V was pared by 4 bases and J by 0 bases, with 11 bases of the junction left unmatched. The CDR3 loop spans 18 amino acids. Germline values: CDR1 SGDLS, CDR2 YYNGEE. CDR3 nucleotides: TGTGCCAGCAGCCCAGACGTCAGGACTAGCGGGACCTCCTACGAGCAGTACTTC. Translation gives CASSPDVRTSGTSYEQYF.

Only a few counts were recorded for this clonotype. V usage is TRBV7-6 and J usage is TRBJ2-2, with D possibly matching TRBD1 (5 bases). The germline V gene encodes CDR1 SGHVS and CDR2 FNYEAQ. The length of the CDR3 is 14 residues. V lost 5 bases and J 8 bases, leaving 15 bases between the germline ends. The CDR3 sequence: CASSPDNLNGELFF. CDR3 bases: TGTGCCAGCAGCCCGGACAATTTGAATGGGGAGCTGTTTTTT.

As for this clonotype: A clone one base away is much larger, so this may be a read error. The chain joins TRBV2 to TRBJ2-7; 8 bases are shared with TRBD2. CDR1 SNHLY and CDR2 FYNNEI come from the germline V gene. J was trimmed by 0 bases and V by 9 bases; bases with no gene match: 7. The CDR3 runs to 14 residues. The CDR3 sequence: CARSSGSLSYEQYF. The CDR3 DNA is TGTGCCAGGAGCAGCGGGAGTCTCTCCTACGAGCAGTACTTC.

This clonotype appeared a single time. The chain employs TRBV2 and TRBJ2-5, with TRBD1 matching over 11 bases. Germline V gene lookup returns CDR1 SNHLY and CDR2 FYNNEI. This CDR3 comprises 15 residues. J was trimmed by 5 bases and V by 1 base; bases with no gene match: 3. The CDR3 region is CASSEGTGGAETQYF. The DNA of the CDR3 is TGTGCCAGCAGTGAAGGGACAGGGGGCGCCGAGACCCAGTACTTC.

This clonotype was seen only a few times. V and J are TRBV7-9 and TRBJ2-7; TRBD2 matches 8 bases. Germline V lookup: CDR1 SEHNR, CDR2 FQNEAQ (reference sequence). The CDR3 length is 14 residues. After removal of 3 bases from V and 4 bases from J, the junction contained 5 bases not matched to a gene. CDR3: CASSFSGRAYEQYF. In nucleotides, the CDR3 is TGTGCCAGCAGCTTTTCCGGGAGGGCGTACGAGCAGTACTTC.

This clonotype appeared a few times. The chain carries TRBV19 and TRBJ1-2, with no clear D. The length of the CDR3 is 12 residues. V shed 5 bases and J shed 5 bases, with 9 bases lying between them. Germline V CDR1 and CDR2: LNHDA, SQIVND (reference sequence). In nucleotides, the CDR3 is TGTGCCAGTAGTTCACCCGGATATGGCTACACCTTC. Translation: CASSSPGYGYTF.

Worth noting for this clonotype: This may be a read error, as it is one base from a much larger clone. This sequence joins TRBV20-1 and TRBJ1-1; D ambiguous. V was clipped by 6 bases and J by 2 bases, with 10 bases between them. Germline V gives CDR1 DFQATT, CDR2 SNEGSKA (reference sequence). This CDR3 spans 12 amino acids. CDR3 amino acids: CSAHGRNTEAFF. The CDR3 bases are TGCAGTGCCCATGGGAGAAACACTGAAGCTTTCTTT.

The gene calls are TRBV5-1 and TRBJ2-3; D may be TRBD1 (5 bases). CDR3 length equals 14 residues. Germline assignment: CDR1 SGHRS and CDR2 YFSETQ. V lost 0 bases and J lost 7, with 12 bases in between. The CDR3 is CASSLGGPKNTQYF. DNA for the CDR3: TGCGCCAGCAGCTTGGGGGGCCCTAAGAATACGCAGTATTTT.

This chain connects TRBV20-1 to TRBJ2-1; 11 positions agree with TRBD2. The CDR3 totals 16 residues. Germline loops: CDR1 DFQATT, CDR2 SNEGSKA (reference sequence). After removal of 7 bases from V and 7 bases from J, the junction contained 15 bases not matched to a gene. CDR3 nucleotide sequence: TGCAGTGTTAGCCTCCTGACTAGCGGGATGGGGAATGAGCAGTTCTTC. Translating gives CSVSLLTSGMGNEQFF.

This clonotype has a handful of counts. This sequence joins TRBV29-1 and TRBJ2-5, with 10 bases lining up with TRBD2. Looked up from germline, CDR1 is SQVTM and CDR2 is ANQGSEA. The CDR3 sequence is 15 residues long. The junction had 7 bases not matched to a gene; V was cut back by 2 bases and J by 4 bases. The CDR3 is CSVEYLAGVLETQYF. The CDR3 DNA reads as TGCAGCGTTGAATATCTAGCGGGAGTTTTAGAGACCCAGTACTTC.

This clonotype was counted only a few times. The chain combines TRBV28 with TRBJ2-4; 7 bases align to TRBD1. Trimming at V came to 2 bases and at J to 4 bases, leaving 2 bases not matched to a gene. The CDR3 is 14 residues long. Germline-derived CDR1 and CDR2 are MDHEN and SYDVKM. CDR3 bases: TGTGCCAGCAGTTTACTGGGACAGAAAAACATTCAGTACTTC. Translating it yields CASSLLGQKNIQYF.

The V call is TRBV19, the J call TRBJ1-5, with D perhaps TRBD1 (5 bases). The CDR3 runs to 15 residues. V lost 6 bases and J 5 bases, leaving 17 bases between the germline ends. Germline CDR1 LNHDA, CDR2 SQIVND (reference sequence). The CDR3 DNA reads TGTGCCAGTAGGGGCGGCAGGGCTGAGGATCAGCCCCAGCATTTT. Protein: CASRGGRAEDQPQHF. Full variable domain (rest looked up from reference TRBV19 and TRBJ1-5): DGGITQSPKYLFRKEGQNVTLSCEQNLNHDAMYWYRQDPGQGLRLIYYSQIVNDFQKGDIAEGYSVSREKKESFPLTVTSAQKNPTAFYLCASRGGRAEDQPQHFGDGTRLSIL.

This rearrangement joins TRBV18 to TRBJ2-7; possible D gene TRBD2, 6 bases. The CDR3 covers 14 residues. Germline-derived CDR1 and CDR2 are KGHSH and LQKENI. Between the trimmed V and J ends, which lost 0 bases and 7 bases, there was a span of 13 bases. The CDR3 DNA sequence: TGTGCCAGCTCACCACCGGAGACTAGACGAGAGCAGTACTTC. The encoded protein is CASSPPETRREQYF.

This clonotype was detected only a few times. The rearrangement joins TRBV10-1 to TRBJ2-1; 8 bases agree with TRBD2. The germline V gene has CDR1 WNHNN and CDR2 SYGVQD (reference sequence). V gave up 4 bases and J gave up 4 bases; unmatched junction bases: 12. The CDR3 totals 17 residues. This CDR3 is CASSAVPGTSLYNEQFF. Written as DNA, the CDR3 is TGCGCCAGCAGTGCGGTTCCCGGGACTAGTCTTTACAATGAGCAGTTCTTC.

This clonotype has just a few counts. V gene TRBV6-5 combines with J gene TRBJ1-2; 11 nucleotides agree with TRBD1. CDR1 and CDR2 from the germline V gene are MNHEY and SVGAGI. J gave up 8 bases and V 6 bases, and 8 bases lay outside the gene matches. The CDR3 is 14 amino acids. CDR3 loop: CASRVPGQGGGYTF. The DNA for the CDR3 is TGTGCCAGCAGGGTCCCGGGACAGGGGGGCGGCTACACCTTC.

The CDR3 here is CASSQDLRGKNIQYF. The DNA of the CDR3 is TGCGCCAGCAGCCAAGATCTTAGGGGGAAAAACATTCAGTACTTC. The chain recombines TRBV4-1 with TRBJ2-4; a possible D gene is TRBD1 (6 bases). CDR3 length: 15 residues. The V and J ends lost 0 bases and 4 bases respectively, with 10 bases between them. CDR1 and CDR2 (germline): MGHRA, YSYEKL.

In this sample, this clonotype turned up once. The chain employs TRBV2 and TRBJ2-2; the D gene could be TRBD1 or TRBD2 (5 bases each). Germline V gene sequence: CDR1 SNHLY, CDR2 FYNNEI. Between the trimmed V and J ends, which lost 3 bases and 7 bases, there was a span of 15 bases. The CDR3 consists of 15 residues. CDR3 nucleotide sequence: TGTGCCAGCAGTGATCTACTAGAAGGGGACGGGGAGCTGTTTTTT. Translated: CASSDLLEGDGELFF.